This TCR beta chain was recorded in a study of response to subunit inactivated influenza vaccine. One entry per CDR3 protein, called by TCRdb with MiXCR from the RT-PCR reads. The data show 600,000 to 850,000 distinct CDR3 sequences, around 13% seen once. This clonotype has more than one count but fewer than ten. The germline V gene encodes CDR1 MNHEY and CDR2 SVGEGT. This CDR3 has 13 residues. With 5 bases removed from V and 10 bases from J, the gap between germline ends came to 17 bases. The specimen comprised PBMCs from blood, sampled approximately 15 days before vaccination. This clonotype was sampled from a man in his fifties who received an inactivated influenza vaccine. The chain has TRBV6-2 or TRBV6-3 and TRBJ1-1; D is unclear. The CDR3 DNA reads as TGTGCCAGCAGTCAGGCGAGGAGCCGGGGAGCTTTCTTT. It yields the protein CASSQARSRGAFF.